This record looks at one TCR beta chain sequence and its context. The CDR3 consists of 16 residues. Trimming removed 1 base from V and 5 bases from J; junction bases left unmatched: 5. Germline-derived CDR1 and CDR2 are LNHDA and SQIVND (reference sequence). TCRdb's table, derived via immunoSEQ multiplex PCR, lists solely in-frame clones and lacks some. The repertoire includes roughly 52,000 clones, roughly 94% of them detected once, and 2.4% sits in the top ten. These data originate in a study of control samples from healthy donors and cancer patients. The chain joins TRBV19 to TRBJ1-5, with 10 bases lining up with TRBD1. The sequencing sample was made of blood. This clonotype was sampled from a man aged 25-40 years in good health. CDR3 nucleotides: TGTGCCAGTAGTATAGCAGGGACAGGGGCAGATCAGCCCCAGCATTTT. As protein: CASSIAGTGADQPQHF.